This is a list of T cell receptor beta chains from one sample in a study of cytomegalovirus exposure and HLA in healthy donors. TCRdb's table, derived via immunoSEQ multiplex PCR, lists solely in-frame clones and lacks some. The data show 110,000 to 150,000 clones, roughly 65% seen once. The sequencing sample was made of PBMCs. The source of these receptors is a man between 60 and 75 years old in good health and CMV-seronegative. CDR3s include the opening cysteine and the closing phenylalanine or tryptophan. The order of the fields is V gene, J gene, clone size, D gene, CDR3 protein, CDR3 DNA. A D gene is named only where the DNA matches it firmly. Not every row has a clone size; where given, it reads once, few, many or a size class.

V gene: TRBV27; J gene: TRBJ1-1; clone size: .; D gene: .; CDR3 protein: CASSRFGGAKNTEAFF; CDR3 DNA: TGTGCCAGCAGTAGATTCGGGGGGGCTAAGAACACTGAAGCTTTCTTT
V gene: TRBV5-6; J gene: TRBJ2-7; clone size: .; D gene: TRBD2; CDR3 protein: CASSSGGGYEQYF; CDR3 DNA: TGTGCCAGCAGCTCGGGCGGGGGCTACGAGCAGTACTTC
V gene: TRBV14; J gene: TRBJ2-2; clone size: once; D gene: TRBD1; CDR3 protein: CASSLWTGTGDTGELFF; CDR3 DNA: TGTGCCAGCAGCCTTTGGACCGGGACAGGGGACACCGGGGAGCTGTTTTTT
V gene: TRBV18; J gene: TRBJ2-1; clone size: few; D gene: TRBD2; CDR3 protein: CASSLTSGSRNEQFF; CDR3 DNA: TGTGCCAGCTCACTGACTAGCGGGAGCAGGAATGAGCAGTTCTTC
V gene: TRBV5-5; J gene: TRBJ2-7; clone size: .; D gene: TRBD2; CDR3 protein: CASIHSPNRVEAGGGSLNF; CDR3 DNA: TGTGCCAGCATCCATAGCCCCAACAGGGTGGAGGCGGGAGGGGGGAGTTTGAACTTC
V gene: TRBV4-2; J gene: TRBJ1-5; clone size: .; D gene: .; CDR3 protein: CASSQERSGGQENQPQHF; CDR3 DNA: TGTGCCAGCAGCCAAGAAAGGTCCGGGGGGCAGGAAAATCAGCCCCAGCATTTT
V gene: TRBV7-2; J gene: TRBJ2-3; clone size: .; D gene: TRBD2; CDR3 protein: CASRRLALRTDTQYF; CDR3 DNA: TGTGCCAGCCGGAGACTAGCACTTCGCACAGATACGCAGTATTTT
V gene: TRBV5-6; J gene: TRBJ1-3; clone size: .; D gene: TRBD1; CDR3 protein: CASSFWTGLGNTIYF; CDR3 DNA: TGTGCCAGCAGCTTCTGGACAGGGTTGGGAAACACCATATATTTT
V gene: TRBV30; J gene: TRBJ1-2; clone size: .; D gene: .; CDR3 protein: CAWSHGQYGYTF; CDR3 DNA: TGTGCCTGGAGTCATGGACAGTATGGCTACACCTTC
V gene: TRBV19; J gene: TRBJ1-5; clone size: .; D gene: TRBD1; CDR3 protein: CASNTGQGSSNQPQHF; CDR3 DNA: TGTGCCAGTAATACTGGACAGGGATCAAGCAATCAGCCCCAGCATTTT
V gene: TRBV6-1; J gene: TRBJ1-6; clone size: .; D gene: .; CDR3 protein: CASSEGWGAPLHF; CDR3 DNA: TGTGCCAGCAGTGAAGGCTGGGGAGCACCCCTCCACTTT
V gene: TRBV9; J gene: TRBJ1-2; clone size: .; D gene: TRBD1; CDR3 protein: CASSARQGASGYTF; CDR3 DNA: TGTGCCAGCAGCGCGAGACAGGGGGCGAGTGGCTACACCTTC
V gene: TRBV5-6; J gene: TRBJ1-1; clone size: .; D gene: .; CDR3 protein: CASSFQNTEAFF; CDR3 DNA: TGTGCCAGCAGCTTCCAGAACACTGAAGCTTTCTTT
V gene: TRBV5-3; J gene: TRBJ2-3; clone size: few; D gene: .; CDR3 protein: CARSATDTQYF; CDR3 DNA: TGTGCCAGAAGCGCGACAGATACGCAGTATTTT
V gene: TRBV28; J gene: TRBJ1-2; clone size: .; D gene: TRBD1; CDR3 protein: CASSPPLNRGRRYGYTF; CDR3 DNA: TGTGCCAGCAGTCCCCCCCTTAACAGGGGGCGTAGGTATGGCTACACCTTC
V gene: TRBV7-9; J gene: TRBJ1-2; clone size: once; D gene: TRBD1; CDR3 protein: CASSFPTGSGYTF; CDR3 DNA: TGTGCCAGCAGCTTTCCGACAGGGAGCGGCTACACCTTC
V gene: TRBV29-1; J gene: TRBJ2-5; clone size: .; D gene: TRBD2; CDR3 protein: CSVAPGLAVETQYF; CDR3 DNA: TGCAGCGTGGCCCCGGGACTAGCGGTGGAGACCCAGTACTTC
V gene: TRBV11-1; J gene: TRBJ1-4; clone size: .; D gene: TRBD1; CDR3 protein: CASSSMTGDEKLFF; CDR3 DNA: TGTGCCAGCAGCTCCATGACAGGGGATGAAAAACTGTTTTTT
V gene: TRBV7-8; J gene: TRBJ2-2; clone size: .; D gene: TRBD2; CDR3 protein: CASSLGQREWGTGELFF; CDR3 DNA: TGTGCCAGCAGCTTAGGGCAGCGGGAGTGGGGCACCGGGGAGCTGTTTTTT
V gene: TRBV7-8; J gene: TRBJ2-5; clone size: .; D gene: .; CDR3 protein: CASSLAGRETQYF; CDR3 DNA: TGTGCCAGCAGCTTGGCGGGCCGAGAGACCCAGTACTTC